The 18 T cell receptor beta chains below all came from one sample that was sequenced in a study of human T cells and chemical hapten exposure. TCRdb reprocessed the RACE reads with MiXCR, giving one entry per CDR3 protein. The sample records 62,000 or so distinct CDR3 sequences, about a tenth being singletons. Time point of the sample: pre-sensitization, week 0. The treatment here: therapeutic diphenylcyclopropenone sensitization with weekly scalp DPC. The sample here was whole blood, taken in connection with sensitization to the hapten diphenylcyclopropenone (DPC). The receptor set was obtained from a woman aged 45-59 years with alopecia areata. Some clones in this sample may be carry-over from other donors' samples.

This clonotype was detected a few times. The CDR3 reads CASSYSQGARAFF. The CDR3 region has the DNA TGTGCCAGCAGTTACTCCCAGGGGGCGCGAGCTTTCTTT. This sequence joins TRBV6-6 and TRBJ1-1; 8 bases agree with TRBD1. The CDR3 consists of 13 residues. V lost 0 bases, J lost 10 bases, and 4 bases stayed unmatched. Germline V CDR1 and CDR2: MNHNY, SVGAGI (reference sequence).

This clonotype was recorded at least ten times. CDR3 amino acids: CASSLRSQETQYF. The CDR3 region has the DNA TGTGCCAGCTCATTGCGGAGTCAAGAGACCCAGTACTTC. The chain couples TRBV18 to TRBJ2-5, with D unresolved. V was clipped by 5 bases and J by 2 bases, with 9 bases between them. The V gene's germline CDR1 is KGHSH and CDR2 LQKENI. This CDR3 comprises 13 residues.

This clonotype occurred many times. The V gene is TRBV7-2, the J gene TRBJ1-5, with 9 nucleotides matching TRBD1. This CDR3 spans 14 amino acids. Germline V gene sequence: CDR1 SGHTA, CDR2 FQGNSA. After removal of 5 bases from V and 4 bases from J, the junction contained 3 bases not matched to a gene. The chain's CDR3 is CASSQGQGNQPQHF. CDR3 nucleotides: TGTGCCAGCAGCCAGGGACAGGGAAATCAGCCCCAGCATTTT.

This clonotype was detected many times. The V and J genes are TRBV7-6 and TRBJ2-2; D remains unclear. The CDR3 runs 15 residues. The V gene lost 1 base and the J gene lost 1 base, with 7 bases spanning the gap. Germline V CDR1 and CDR2: SGHVS, FNYEAQ. The DNA of the CDR3 is TGTGCCAGCAGCTTAGAAATGCTGAACACCGGGGAGCTGTTTTTT. It is translated as CASSLEMLNTGELFF.

This clonotype was picked up many times. The chain has TRBV28 and TRBJ1-4, with D tentatively TRBD1 (5 bases). Deletions cut 0 bases from V and 10 bases from J, with 21 bases between. The CDR3 sequence is 17 residues long. Looked up from germline, CDR1 is MDHEN and CDR2 is SYDVKM. The CDR3 sequence is CASSLWGREGGGGKLFF. CDR3 DNA sequence: TGTGCCAGCAGTTTATGGGGCAGGGAGGGCGGCGGCGGAAAACTGTTTTTT.

This clonotype was found a few times. The gene calls are TRBV28 and TRBJ2-7; 10 bases agree with TRBD1. The CDR3 runs to 14 residues. The J segment lost 5 bases and the V segment lost 7 bases, leaving 8 bases of the junction unmatched. CDR1 is MDHEN, CDR2 SYDVKM, per germline. DNA for the CDR3: TGTGCCAGCACCTTCCGGGACAGGGGCCACGAGCAGTACTTC. Its translation is CASTFRDRGHEQYF.

This clonotype was detected many times. The chain links TRBV30 to TRBJ2-7; unclear D gene. Trimming removed 2 bases from V and 1 base from J, with 15 bases in between. The CDR3 length is 15 residues. Germline CDR1 reads GTSNPN; CDR2 reads SVGIG (reference sequence). The CDR3 is CAWSPPRASSYEQYF. The CDR3 region has the DNA TGTGCCTGGAGTCCGCCCCGGGCGTCTTCCTACGAGCAGTACTTC.

V gene TRBV28 combines with J gene TRBJ2-1; a weak D match, TRBD1 (5 bases). The V end was cut by 5 bases, the J end by 9 bases, with 17 bases between. This CDR3 contains 14 residues. Germline CDR1 reads MDHEN; CDR2 reads SYDVKM. CDR3 nucleotides: TGTGCCAGCAGTCCCCTCGACAGCCGGATTGAGCAGTTCTTC. It codes for CASSPLDSRIEQFF.

V gene TRBV7-6 combines with J gene TRBJ1-1; D is uncertain. The germline V and J ends were trimmed by 5 bases and 1 base, with 8 bases remaining between them. CDR1 and CDR2 from the germline V gene are SGHVS and FNYEAQ. This CDR3 spans 13 amino acids. This chain's CDR3 is CASSPSSNTEAFF. CDR3 nucleotides: TGTGCCAGCAGCCCCAGTTCGAACACTGAAGCTTTCTTT.

Of note for this clonotype: Germline and junction disagree at one end, which may indicate a read error. The CDR3 reads CASNLGDQETQYF. The CDR3 DNA sequence: TGTGCCAGCAATTTAGGCGATCAAGAGACCCAGTACTTC. The V gene is TRBV12-3 or TRBV12-4, the J gene TRBJ2-5; D is unclear. The CDR3 spans 13 residues.

The V and J genes are TRBV12-3 or TRBV12-4 and TRBJ2-5; the match to TRBD1 covers 9 bases. Trimming took 2 bases from V and 6 from J; bases not matched to a gene: 4. The CDR3 is 14 amino acids. In DNA, the CDR3 is TGTGCCAGCAGTTTACCGGGACAGGGAAAGACCCAGTACTTC. It codes for CASSLPGQGKTQYF.

The J gene is TRBJ1-1, the V gene TRBV27, with 9 positions matching TRBD1. Per germline, CDR1 MNHEY and CDR2 SMNVEV (reference sequence). V was pared by 4 bases and J by 11 bases, with 11 bases of the junction left unmatched. CDR3 size: 14 residues. CDR3 coding DNA: TGTGCCAGCAGTTCTCGACAGGGGGGCATGAAGGCTTTCTTT. As protein: CASSSRQGGMKAFF.

This clonotype was recorded many times. The rearrangement links TRBV10-2 to TRBJ1-1; D not resolved. Germline CDR1 is WSHSY and CDR2 is SAAADI. V was clipped by 8 bases and J by 4 bases, with 11 bases between them. The CDR3 contains 12 residues. CDR3: CASGGQRTEAFF. The CDR3 DNA reads TGCGCCAGCGGAGGCCAGCGCACTGAAGCTTTCTTT.

The V gene is TRBV12-3 or TRBV12-4, the J gene TRBJ1-6; D gene ambiguous. V was cut by 6 bases and J by 6 bases, with 9 bases left in between. This CDR3 is 13 amino acids long. The CDR3 region has the DNA TGTGCCAGCAGAGGGCAGAGTAATTCACCCCTCCACTTT. Translated, it gives CASRGQSNSPLHF.

In this sample, this clonotype turned up many times. The chain links TRBV7-2 to TRBJ1-5; no firm D call. Looked up from germline, CDR1 is SGHTA and CDR2 is FQGNSA. Between the trimmed V and J ends, which lost 3 bases and 3 bases, there was a span of 3 bases. CDR3 length: 12 amino acids. The CDR3 sequence is CASSFANQPQHF. The CDR3 bases are TGTGCCAGCAGCTTCGCCAATCAGCCCCAGCATTTT.

This clonotype was detected many times. The chain uses TRBV7-9 and TRBJ1-6; unclear D gene. Germline loops: CDR1 SEHNR, CDR2 FQNEAQ (reference sequence). The CDR3 has 14 residues. V lost 0 bases, J lost 10 bases, and 10 bases lay in between. The CDR3 DNA reads TGTGCCAGCAGCTTAGCGGCCGTAGGATCACCCCTCCACTTT. This encodes CASSLAAVGSPLHF.

The chain recombines TRBV20-1 with TRBJ1-5; TRBD1 might be the D (5 bases). Germline lookup yields CDR1 DFQATT and CDR2 SNEGSKA (reference sequence). The germline V and J ends were trimmed by 2 bases and 7 bases, with 15 bases remaining between them. The CDR3 totals 14 residues. The DNA of the CDR3 is TGCAGTGCTAGACCCCGCGGGGGGAGGCAGCCCCAGCATTTT. Translation gives CSARPRGGRQPQHF.

This chain links TRBV14 with TRBJ2-7; 9 nucleotides line up with TRBD1. J gave up 2 bases and V 6 bases, and 8 bases lay outside the gene matches. This CDR3 has 15 residues. CDR1 and CDR2 (germline): SGHDN, FVKESK. The CDR3: CASSPMGQGPYEQYF. For the CDR3, the DNA is TGTGCCAGCAGTCCGATGGGACAGGGACCCTACGAGCAGTACTTC. Drawing the rest from reference TRBV14 and TRBJ2-7, the complete variable domain is EAGVTQFPSHSVIEKGQTVTLRCDPISGHDNLYWYRRVMGKEIKFLLHFVKESKQDESGMPNNRFLAERTGGTYSTLKVQPAELEDSGVYFCASSPMGQGPYEQYFGPGTRLTVT.